A selection of T cell receptor beta chains follows, all from one sample in a study of blood T cell repertoires in COVID-19. The table came from immunoSEQ multiplex PCR; TCRdb's copy has only in-frame clones and leaves some out. The data show about 200,000 clones, about 83% seen once. Sequencing was done on a sample of PBMCs or T cells enriched from blood (not recorded which). The receptors come from a man aged 35 to 55 with acute COVID-19. Both conserved end residues are part of each CDR3. A D gene is named only where the DNA matches it firmly.

d_gene: TRBD1
v_gene: TRBV9
j_gene: TRBJ1-4
CDR3aa: CASSVERTGDEKLFF

d_gene: NA
v_gene: TRBV15
j_gene: TRBJ1-1
CDR3aa: CATSRIQVQGRAEAFF

d_gene: NA
v_gene: TRBV5-1
j_gene: TRBJ1-6
CDR3aa: CASSLDRNNSPLHF

d_gene: TRBD1
v_gene: TRBV6-5
j_gene: TRBJ1-1
CDR3aa: CASSSSGGPGAFF

d_gene: NA
v_gene: TRBV19
j_gene: TRBJ1-3
CDR3aa: CASSTPPVSGNTIYF

d_gene: TRBD2
v_gene: TRBV27
j_gene: TRBJ2-1
CDR3aa: CASSSSGSSEQFF

d_gene: TRBD2
v_gene: TRBV29-1
j_gene: TRBJ2-7
CDR3aa: CSAAREGRKQYF

d_gene: NA
v_gene: TRBV2
j_gene: TRBJ1-4
CDR3aa: CASRRSTNEKLFF

d_gene: TRBD1
v_gene: TRBV28
j_gene: TRBJ1-2
CDR3aa: CASTGDSVYGYTF

d_gene: NA
v_gene: TRBV24-1
j_gene: TRBJ2-3
CDR3aa: CATSDRRGRRTDTQYF

d_gene: TRBD1
v_gene: TRBV2
j_gene: TRBJ1-2
CDR3aa: CASRTIQGVDYGYTF

d_gene: TRBD1
v_gene: TRBV18
j_gene: TRBJ2-3
CDR3aa: CASSPRSGDRGLDTQYF

d_gene: TRBD1
v_gene: TRBV30
j_gene: TRBJ1-2
CDR3aa: CALHRGSHGYTF

d_gene: NA
v_gene: TRBV19
j_gene: TRBJ1-6
CDR3aa: CASSIQGASNSPLHF

d_gene: TRBD1
v_gene: TRBV19
j_gene: TRBJ1-5
CDR3aa: CASKDRDVITPQHF

d_gene: NA
v_gene: TRBV30
j_gene: TRBJ1-2
CDR3aa: CAWRGLRGGGYTF

d_gene: NA
v_gene: TRBV5-4
j_gene: TRBJ1-1
CDR3aa: CASSFSPGAEAFF

d_gene: NA
v_gene: TRBV20-1
j_gene: TRBJ2-5
CDR3aa: CSAVTETQYF

d_gene: TRBD1
v_gene: TRBV29-1
j_gene: TRBJ1-4
CDR3aa: CSVELDRVREKLFF

d_gene: TRBD1
v_gene: TRBV3-1/TRBV3-2
j_gene: TRBJ2-7
CDR3aa: CASSQDPRTGDEQYF

d_gene: TRBD2
v_gene: TRBV6-5
j_gene: TRBJ2-1
CDR3aa: CASSYVTSANEQFF